This T cell receptor beta chain was found in a study of blood T cell repertoires in COVID-19 (dated by TCRdb to 2018 to 2021). As for the study more broadly: Collaborator samples came from the United States, Italy and Spain and covered acute and convalescent phases of COVID-19. Nearly every sample came with metadata listing a de-identified subject ID, COVID-19 status, age in years and sex. Deeply sampled blood TCRbeta repertoires from subjects exposed to, actively infected with, or recovered from COVID-19 were included in the dataset. The repertoires were released in a freely available public database meant as a resource for research on the immune response to SARS-CoV-2. The material from the prospective study consisted of cDNA or gDNA derived from T cells, B-cell-depleted T cells, or PBMCs. HLA class I and class II types, where available, came from metadata supplied by the sample provider rather than from assay-based typing. Samples came from the ongoing ImmuneRACE study (first 160 participants) plus 1,254 subjects from 6 global collaborators.

To note about this clone: Its cognate antigen has yet to be identified. Base qualities are not recorded, but no much larger clone differs from it by a single base.

Whole blood was collected in K2EDTA tubes by collaborating institutions according to the institutions' own protocols. For TCRbeta analysis, collaborator samples were shipped as frozen whole blood, as isolated PBMCs, or as DNA extracted from either sample type. Trimming leaves V shorter by 0 bases and J shorter by 8 bases, with the junction holding 5 bases beyond the gene matches. Sequences SGHDT (CDR1) and YYEEEE (CDR2) are obtained from the germline V gene. The CDR3 spans 14 residues, from the cysteine through the phenylalanine. Only CDR3 DNA is held: 42 bases, read in frame from base 1. Study-wide findings and limitations: Clinical and demographic metadata were provided uncurated, with the amount varying by source and participant.

TCRbeta CDR3 regions were amplified from genomic DNA by means of the immunoSEQ Assay, a bias-controlled multiplex PCR. The paper's data handling went like this. The number of nucleated cells in each sample was estimated by amplification of reference gene primers within the assay. To quantify the absolute abundance of each unique TCRbeta CDR3 rearrangement, sequence reads were collapsed and filtered. For each sample, productive Simpson clonality was calculated as the square root of Simpson's diversity index over productive rearrangements. Held by TCRdb, this immuneACCESS table contains in-frame sequences only and omits some clones. Under half of the omission traces to an unresolved V gene where checked; the cause of the rest is unknown. The DNA was the basis for D and trimming; V, J and clone size are from that table. Within this sample are around 100,000 clones, with roughly 90% of them counted one time only. In total, the top ten clones hold roughly 18% of the sample.

This TCR was sampled from a woman aged 80 or older in a cohort sampled during active COVID-19. The sequencing sample was made of peripheral blood. The chain employs TRBV5-6 and TRBJ2-1, and TRBD1 aligns with 7 junction nucleotides. The CDR3 region: CASSLGQGSYEQFF. The DNA reads TGTGCCAGCAGCTTGGGACAGGGCAGCTATGAGCAGTTCTTC.